The 29 T cell receptor beta chains presented below share a single source sample, sequenced in a study of cytomegalovirus exposure and HLA in healthy donors. The PCR made use of 60 Vbeta and 13 Jbeta primers. Repertoires were generated with immunoSEQ multiplex PCR, while TCRdb's copy carries only in-frame clones and drops some. The data contain roughly 120,000 clones, approximately 80% of them singletons. Sample: PBMCs. The receptors were gathered from a man aged 45-60 years in good health and CMV-seropositive.

V and J are TRBV13 and TRBJ1-1; 7 bases agree with TRBD1. V was pared by 3 bases and J by 8 bases, with 0 bases of the junction left unmatched. The CDR3 spans 11 residues. Per the germline V gene, CDR1 is PRHDT and CDR2 is FYEKMQ (reference sequence). Here the CDR3 reads CASSLGQEAFF. Here the CDR3 DNA reads TGTGCCAGCAGCTTGGGACAGGAAGCTTTCTTT.

The CDR3 protein is CASSLVASSSYNEQFF. The DNA of the CDR3 is TGCGCCAGCAGCTTGGTAGCTAGCAGCTCCTACAATGAGCAGTTCTTC. The V and J genes are TRBV5-1 and TRBJ2-1; D possibly corresponds to TRBD2 (5 bases). V was trimmed by 0 bases and J by 0 bases, leaving 10 bases between them. Germline V gene data show CDR1 as SGHRS and CDR2 as YFSETQ. CDR3 length equals 16 residues.

The gene calls are TRBV7-6 and TRBJ1-2; 9 bases are shared with TRBD1. The CDR3 covers 17 residues. Trimming took 5 bases from V and 4 from J; bases not matched to a gene: 14. Germline-derived CDR1 and CDR2 are SGHVS and FNYEAQ. The CDR3 region has the DNA TGTGCCAGCAGCGCCCAGGTTCCGGGACAGGGAGGCTATGGCTACACCTTC. Translation: CASSAQVPGQGGYGYTF.

A single count supports this clone. V is TRBV28 and J is TRBJ1-2, with 7 nucleotides matching TRBD1. V gave up 4 bases and J gave up 3 bases; unmatched junction bases: 20. The CDR3 spans 19 residues. CDR1 is MDHEN, CDR2 SYDVKM, per germline. CDR3 region: CASSSLPGHRGRYDYGYTF. The CDR3 coding sequence is TGTGCCAGCAGTTCTTTACCGGGCCACAGGGGACGTTATGACTATGGCTACACCTTC.

This clone was counted a few times. CDR3 sequence: CASSPGYGTDTQYF. CDR3 nucleotides: TGCGCCAGCAGCCCGGGGTACGGTACAGATACGCAGTATTTT. The chain recombines TRBV5-1 with TRBJ2-3; D perhaps matches TRBD2 (5 bases). Germline V CDR1 and CDR2: SGHRS, YFSETQ. This CDR3 is built from 14 residues. V lost 4 bases and J lost 3, with 12 bases in between.

The chain employs TRBV6-4 and TRBJ1-2; TRBD1 matches at 7 bases. The V gene end was trimmed by 5 bases and the J gene end by 6 bases; junction bases not matched to a gene: 6. The CDR3 is 13 residues long. CDR1 and CDR2 (germline): MRHNA, SNTAGT. This CDR3 reads CASSPTGADGYTF. CDR3 nucleotides: TGTGCCAGCAGTCCCACAGGGGCCGATGGCTACACCTTC.

This chain uses TRBV6-1 with TRBJ1-4; D is possibly TRBD1 (6 bases). The CDR3 is 14 residues long. Germline CDR1 reads MNHNS; CDR2 reads SASEGT. Trimming pared 7 bases from V and 0 bases from J, leaving 9 bases between. This CDR3 is CASTQGTTNEKLFF. The CDR3 coding sequence is TGTGCCAGCACCCAGGGGACAACTAATGAAAAACTGTTTTTT.

This clone was seen only once. The chain couples TRBV2 to TRBJ2-1; D unclear. V lost 3 bases to trimming and J lost 5 bases, with 14 bases between them. CDR1 SNHLY and CDR2 FYNNEI come from the germline V gene. The CDR3 contains 15 residues. This CDR3 is CASSDTSADNNEQFF. The CDR3 DNA follows: TGTGCCAGCAGTGATACCAGCGCGGATAACAATGAGCAGTTCTTC.

The chain joins TRBV5-1 to TRBJ1-2, with D perhaps TRBD1 (5 bases). CDR1 is SGHRS and CDR2 is YFSETQ in the germline V gene. V lost 3 bases, J lost 7 bases, and 13 bases lay in between. The CDR3 runs to 13 residues. The CDR3 nucleotides are TGCGCCAGCAGCTCGGACACGTATCGTGGCTACACCTTC. As protein: CASSSDTYRGYTF.

The genes are TRBV28 and TRBJ1-1, with D possibly TRBD1 on 5 matching bases. V lost 3 bases and J lost 1, with 12 bases in between. The CDR3 has 15 residues. The germline V gene has CDR1 MDHEN and CDR2 SYDVKM. The CDR3 loop reads CASSLGGVWNTEAFF. CDR3 nucleotides: TGTGCCAGCAGTTTGGGGGGGGTTTGGAACACTGAAGCTTTCTTT.

This chain links TRBV5-6 with TRBJ1-3; TRBD1 matches at 9 bases. Germline V gene lookup returns CDR1 SGHDT and CDR2 YYEEEE. Trimming removed 4 bases from V and 0 bases from J; junction bases left unmatched: 8. The CDR3 is 17 amino acids. Here the CDR3 reads CASSNRDRVYSGNTIYF. The CDR3 DNA reads as TGTGCCAGCAGCAACCGGGACAGGGTCTACTCTGGAAACACCATATATTTT. Filled out from reference TRBV5-6 and TRBJ1-3, the complete variable domain reads DAGVTQSPTHLIKTRGQQVTLRCSPKSGHDTVSWYQQALGQGPQFIFQYYEEEERQRGNFPDRFSGHQFPNYSSELNVNALLLGDSALYLCASSNRDRVYSGNTIYFGEGSWLTVV.

The rearrangement links TRBV5-1 to TRBJ2-3, with 9 positions matching TRBD2. Germline CDR1 is SGHRS and CDR2 is YFSETQ. Germline trimming cut 0 bases from V and 0 bases from J; bases unmatched to any gene: 5. This CDR3 spans 17 amino acids. For the CDR3, the DNA is TGCGCCAGCAGCTTGGTGGCTAGCGGGGCCAGCACAGATACGCAGTATTTT. Its translation: CASSLVASGASTDTQYF.

The chain recombines TRBV19 with TRBJ1-5; possibly TRBD1 for D (5 bases). The length of the CDR3 is 18 residues. Germline CDR1 LNHDA, CDR2 SQIVND (reference sequence). V was trimmed by 4 bases and J by 0 bases, leaving 19 bases between them. This CDR3 reads CASSNRMTVVYSNQPQHF. The CDR3 nucleotides are TGTGCCAGTAGTAACCGAATGACAGTAGTTTATAGCAATCAGCCCCAGCATTTT.

J is TRBJ2-2 and V is TRBV9; 7 bases line up with TRBD2. The CDR3 spans 15 residues. V trimming: 2 bases; J trimming: 8 bases; junction bases outside the gene matches: 9. Germline V gene sequence: CDR1 SGDLS, CDR2 YYNGEE. CDR3: CASSVLAVTGGELFF. CDR3 DNA: TGTGCCAGCAGCGTCCTAGCGGTCACCGGTGGGGAGCTGTTTTTT.

A word on this clone: Other DNA sequences within the sample encode an identical CDR3. The CDR3 DNA reads TGTGCCAGTAGTATCGGACAGGGACGTGGCACTGAAGCTTTCTTT. This codes for CASSIGQGRGTEAFF. The V and J genes are TRBV19 and TRBJ1-1; 8 bases map to TRBD1. CDR3 length equals 15 residues. With V trimmed by 3 bases and J by 4 bases, 7 bases remained unmatched. Germline assignment: CDR1 LNHDA and CDR2 SQIVND (reference sequence). Drawing the rest from reference TRBV19 and TRBJ1-1, the complete variable domain is DGGITQSPKYLFRKEGQNVTLSCEQNLNHDAMYWYRQDPGQGLRLIYYSQIVNDFQKGDIAEGYSVSREKKESFPLTVTSAQKNPTAFYLCASSIGQGRGTEAFFGQGTRLTVV.

The chain is built from TRBV4-1 and TRBJ2-6, with 8 positions matching TRBD1. The CDR3 is made up of 18 amino acids. From germline, CDR1 is MGHRA and CDR2 YSYEKL. The junction had 4 bases not matched to a gene; V was cut back by 0 bases and J by 0 bases. CDR3 DNA: TGCGCCAGCAGCCAAGATCTCGGGACAGGCTCTGGGGCCAACGTCCTGACTTTC. Translated, it gives CASSQDLGTGSGANVLTF.

The chain links TRBV5-1 to TRBJ2-1; D may be TRBD2 (6 bases). V was trimmed by 4 bases and J by 0 bases, leaving 20 bases between them. CDR1 and CDR2 from the germline V gene are SGHRS and YFSETQ. This CDR3 spans 18 amino acids. CDR3: CASSRDPELASSYNEQFF. CDR3 in DNA: TGCGCCAGCAGCCGAGACCCAGAACTAGCCAGCTCCTACAATGAGCAGTTCTTC.

This clone came up a few times. The V gene is TRBV30, the J gene TRBJ2-1, with TRBD2 matching 15 bases. The J segment lost 7 bases and the V segment lost 5 bases, leaving 12 bases of the junction unmatched. This CDR3 region has 17 residues. Germline-derived CDR1 and CDR2 are GTSNPN and SVGIG (reference sequence). The DNA for the CDR3 is TGTGCCTGGGGACTAGCGGGGGGGCATTCCGCACGGAATGAGCAGTTCTTC. Translated, it gives CAWGLAGGHSARNEQFF.

This clone was found once. The chain carries TRBV28 and TRBJ1-5; 10 nucleotides match TRBD1. The V gene end was trimmed by 8 bases and the J gene end by 2 bases; junction bases not matched to a gene: 6. Germline V gene lookup returns CDR1 MDHEN and CDR2 SYDVKM. The CDR3 loop spans 15 amino acids. CDR3 in amino acids: CASASGTGGNQPQHF. DNA of the CDR3: TGTGCCAGCGCCTCTGGGACAGGGGGCAATCAGCCCCAGCATTTT.

The gene calls are TRBV5-1 and TRBJ1-2, with D perhaps TRBD1 (5 bases). Deletions cut 0 bases from V and 5 bases from J, with 14 bases between. The CDR3 length is 15 residues. Germline V gene data show CDR1 as SGHRS and CDR2 as YFSETQ. The CDR3 protein is CASSLGGRVGYGYTF. The CDR3 DNA is TGCGCCAGCAGCTTGGGAGGCAGGGTTGGGTATGGCTACACCTTC.

The chain is built from TRBV19 and TRBJ2-3, with D possibly matching TRBD2 (7 bases). The CDR3 runs to 16 residues. The V and J ends lost 5 bases and 1 base respectively, with 16 bases between them. The germline CDR1 and CDR2 sequences are LNHDA and SQIVND (reference sequence). The CDR3 nucleotides read TGTGCCAGTAGTTCCCCCCGGGGGGCGGGCACAGATACGCAGTATTTT. It codes for CASSSPRGAGTDTQYF.

The chain joins TRBV5-6 to TRBJ1-3, with TRBD1 identical over 7 bases. Trimming took 7 bases from V and 0 from J; bases not matched to a gene: 10. CDR3 length: 16 residues. Germline V gene lookup returns CDR1 SGHDT and CDR2 YYEEEE. The CDR3 DNA reads TGTGCCAGCCTACCTCACTGGGACAGCTCTGGAAACACCATATATTTT. This translates into CASLPHWDSSGNTIYF.

V and J are TRBV5-1 and TRBJ1-3; no definite D call. Deletions cut 0 bases from V and 2 bases from J, with 15 bases between. Per germline, CDR1 SGHRS and CDR2 YFSETQ. The CDR3 contains 17 residues. CDR3 residues: CASSLDPGGFTGNTIYF. CDR3 bases: TGCGCCAGCAGCTTGGATCCTGGAGGGTTCACTGGAAACACCATATATTTT.

The V call is TRBV18, the J call TRBJ2-5; D may be TRBD1 (5 bases). The CDR3 runs 12 residues. Trimming removed 6 bases at V and 5 bases at J, with 10 bases between. Germline CDR1 and CDR2: KGHSH and LQKENI. CDR3 coding DNA: TGTGCCAGCTCTTTAAAGGGGGAGACCCAGTACTTC. It specifies CASSLKGETQYF. Complete variable domain (other parts from reference TRBV18 and TRBJ2-5): NAGVMQNPRHLVRRRGQEARLRCSPMKGHSHVYWYRQLPEEGLKFMVYLQKENIIDESGMPKERFSAEFPKEGPSILRIQQVVRGDSAAYFCASSLKGETQYFGPGTRLLVL.

This chain connects TRBV15 to TRBJ1-6; 8 bases are shared with TRBD1. The CDR3 extends over 14 amino acids. The ends lost 4 bases at V and 10 bases at J; junction bases unmatched: 6. Germline V gives CDR1 LNHNV, CDR2 YYDKDF (reference sequence). The CDR3 here is CATSTGQGKSPLHF. In DNA, the CDR3 is TGTGCCACCAGCACAGGACAGGGAAAATCACCCCTCCACTTT. The complete variable domain, with remaining parts taken from reference TRBV15 and TRBJ1-6, reads DAMVIQNPRYQVTQFGKPVTLSCSQTLNHNVMYWYQQKSSQAPKLLFHYYDKDFNNEADTPDNFQSRRPNTSFCFLDIRSPGLGDTAMYLCATSTGQGKSPLHFGNGTRLTVT.

The V call is TRBV7-2, the J call TRBJ2-1; 7 bases match TRBD2. J gave up 0 bases and V 6 bases, and 5 bases lay outside the gene matches. Germline values: CDR1 SGHTA, CDR2 FQGNSA. This CDR3 has 15 residues. DNA of the CDR3: TGTGCCAGCAGTGAGCGGGACCGCTCCTACAATGAGCAGTTCTTC. Its translation is CASSERDRSYNEQFF.

This clone was seen only a few times. The V gene is TRBV4-1, the J gene TRBJ2-1; 8 nucleotides match TRBD2. The CDR3 sequence is 15 residues long. The junction had 5 bases not matched to a gene; V was cut back by 0 bases and J by 7 bases. Germline CDR1 MGHRA, CDR2 YSYEKL. For the CDR3, the DNA is TGCGCCAGCAGCCAAGAGTCGGGGGGGCCTAATGAGCAGTTCTTC. Protein sequence: CASSQESGGPNEQFF.

The rearrangement links TRBV7-8 to TRBJ2-7; a weak D match, TRBD1 (5 bases). The CDR3 loop spans 14 amino acids. Germline V gene sequence: CDR1 SGHVS, CDR2 FQNEAQ. V dropped 5 bases and J dropped 6 bases, with 17 bases sitting between them. The CDR3 nucleotides are TGTGCCAGCAGCAGAAGACCAGGGTGGGGCGAGCAGTACTTC. Amino acid sequence: CASSRRPGWGEQYF.

The gene calls are TRBV6-1 and TRBJ1-2; D uncertain. CDR1 is MNHNS and CDR2 is SASEGT in the germline V gene. V was trimmed by 4 bases and J by 3 bases, leaving 9 bases between them. The length of the CDR3 is 13 residues. CDR3 sequence: CASSAGSHYGYTF. CDR3 coding DNA: TGTGCCAGCAGTGCCGGGTCCCACTATGGCTACACCTTC.